The 10 T cell receptor beta chains in this list originate from one sample, sequenced in a study of early T cells in non-severe SARS-CoV-2 infection. TCRdb independently ran MiXCR on the 5' RACE reads; one entry per CDR3 protein. The sample contains more than 65,000 distinct CDR3 sequences, roughly 13% of which appear only once. The material sequenced was whole blood. Source of these receptors: an adult who was a healthcare worker with PCR-confirmed SARS-CoV-2 infection or an uninfected control (not recorded which).

This clonotype was observed at least ten times. The rearrangement joins TRBV6-6 to TRBJ2-6, with TRBD2 as a possible D gene (6 bases). The CDR3 contains 17 residues. The V end was cut by 4 bases, the J end by 0 bases, with 13 bases between. The germline V gene has CDR1 MNHNY and CDR2 SVGAGI (reference sequence). CDR3 in amino acids: CASSSGLHLSGANVLTF. CDR3 DNA sequence: TGTGCCAGCAGTTCGGGACTGCACCTCTCTGGGGCCAACGTCCTGACTTTC.

The chain is built from TRBV4-3 and TRBJ2-1, with 12 positions matching TRBD1. CDR3 length: 19 residues. Germline assignment: CDR1 LGHNA and CDR2 YSLEER. J gave up 9 bases and V 1 base, and 16 bases lay outside the gene matches. CDR3 sequence reads: CASSQVHRGTGGSGIEQFF. CDR3 nucleotides: TGCGCCAGCAGCCAAGTCCACCGTGGGACAGGGGGCTCTGGAATTGAGCAGTTCTTC.

For this clonotype: This may arise from a read error, as a much more abundant clone is one base away. J is TRBJ1-5 and V is TRBV7-8; no clear D. The CDR3 length is 15 residues. Germline CDR1 and CDR2: SGHVS and FQNEAQ. V was pared by 0 bases and J by 3 bases, with 9 bases between. CDR3 coding DNA: TGTGCCAGCAGCTTAGCGTTGATTAACAATCAGCCCCAGCATTTT. It codes for CASSLALINNQPQHF.

The V gene is TRBV7-2, the J gene TRBJ2-3, with D maybe TRBD2 (6 bases). The germline gives CDR1 SGHTA, CDR2 FQGNSA. V lost 5 bases, J lost 3 bases, and 15 bases lay in between. The CDR3 has 15 residues. CDR3 residues: CASSPRTSWTDTQYF. The CDR3 bases are TGTGCCAGCAGCCCCAGAACTAGCTGGACAGATACGCAGTATTTT.

The V gene is TRBV12-3 or TRBV12-4, the J gene TRBJ1-5; 9 bases agree with TRBD1. J was trimmed by 2 bases and V by 6 bases; bases with no gene match: 11. The CDR3 has 17 residues. CDR3 in amino acids: CASSPTTGGMGNQPQHF. In DNA form, the CDR3 reads TGTGCCAGCAGCCCTACGACAGGGGGTATGGGCAATCAGCCCCAGCATTTT.

This clonotype has a count of ten or more. The rearrangement joins TRBV7-7 to TRBJ2-5; D not certain. Trimming took 4 bases from V and 5 from J, leaving 14 bases between them. The CDR3 consists of 14 residues. Germline V lookup: CDR1 SSHAT, CDR2 FNYEAQ (reference sequence). The CDR3 DNA reads TGTGCCAGCAGCTCTTCGGGTCGACATGAGACCCAGTACTTC. Its protein product is CASSSSGRHETQYF.

The V gene is TRBV4-2, the J gene TRBJ2-3; no firm D call. This CDR3 is built from 12 residues. Between the trimmed V and J ends, which lost 4 bases and 6 bases, there was a span of 8 bases. The germline V gene encodes CDR1 LGHNA and CDR2 YNFKEQ. The CDR3 coding sequence is TGTGCCAGCAGCCCTGGAAGCGATACGCAGTATTTT. Its translation is CASSPGSDTQYF.

This clonotype was detected many times. This chain uses TRBV7-6 with TRBJ2-1; tentatively, D is TRBD1 (5 bases). Per germline, CDR1 SGHVS and CDR2 FNYEAQ. V was cut by 2 bases and J by 4 bases, with 6 bases left in between. The CDR3 loop spans 13 amino acids. The CDR3 bases are TGTGCCAGCAGCTTACGACAGTACAATGAGCAGTTCTTC. Amino acids: CASSLRQYNEQFF.

This clonotype was picked up a small number of times. The chain has TRBV10-2 and TRBJ1-1; D ambiguous. Germline lookup yields CDR1 WSHSY and CDR2 SAAADI. This CDR3 has 13 amino acids. The ends were cut back, 6 bases at V and 1 base at J, with 9 bases in the middle. The CDR3 region is CASSQAGNTEAFF. DNA of the CDR3: TGCGCCAGCAGCCAGGCGGGGAACACTGAAGCTTTCTTT.

This clonotype was seen ten or more times. This sequence joins TRBV29-1 and TRBJ1-4; D unclear. This CDR3 contains 10 residues. V lost 6 bases, J lost 5 bases, and 4 bases lay in between. CDR1 is SQVTM, CDR2 ANQGSEA, per germline. CDR3 DNA: TGCAGCGTCTACAATGAAAAACTGTTTTTT. Its translation is CSVYNEKLFF.